A selection of T cell receptor beta chains follows, all from one sample in a study of OX40 agonist ivuxolimab in advanced cancers. Libraries were prepared by immunoSEQ multiplex PCR; TCRdb keeps only in-frame clonotypes and omits some of them. The table has tens of thousands of clones, 80% to 90% seen once. The source was CD4+ or CD8+ T cells sorted from blood, collected in a trial of the OX40 agonist ivuxolimab. Source of these receptors: an adult with an advanced solid tumor such as melanoma, head and neck, liver or kidney cancer. The CDR3 runs from the conserved cysteine through the conserved F or W. The D gene is left open where the match is weak. Clone size is given for some rows only: seen once, a few or many times, or a class if the clone is expanded.

d_gene	len	j_gene	v_gene	abundance	CDR3aa	CDR3nt
.	14	TRBJ2-2	TRBV7-6	.	CASSLGGATGELFF	TGTGCCAGCAGCTTAGGGGGGGCCACCGGGGAGCTGTTTTTT
.	13	TRBJ2-3	TRBV7-9	.	CASSLLGEDTQYF	TGTGCCAGCAGCCTCCTCGGGGAAGATACGCAGTATTTT
.	12	TRBJ2-7	TRBV28	.	CASWTDRYEQYF	TGTGCCAGTTGGACAGACCGCTACGAGCAGTACTTC
.	16	TRBJ2-5	TRBV10-1	.	CASSGGPTNGQETQYF	TGCGCCAGCAGTGGGGGGCCCACGAACGGACAAGAGACCCAGTACTTC
.	14	TRBJ2-7	TRBV7-8	.	CASSQGPGFYEQYF	TGTGCCAGCAGCCAGGGACCGGGATTCTACGAGCAGTACTTC
.	15	TRBJ1-4	TRBV6-6	once	CASSPTGQSGEKLFF	TGTGCCAGCAGCCCCACCGGACAAAGCGGGGAAAAACTGTTTTTT
.	16	TRBJ1-2	TRBV9	.	CASSPSYGGSLYGYTF	TGTGCCAGCAGCCCATCCTACGGGGGTTCCCTTTATGGCTACACCTTC
.	14	TRBJ1-1	TRBV6-5	.	CASSISTAYTEAFF	TGTGCCAGCAGTATCTCGACAGCCTACACTGAAGCTTTCTTT
TRBD1	18	TRBJ2-2	TRBV30	.	CAWSKDRGRFFNFGELFF	TGTGCCTGGAGTAAAGACAGGGGGCGGTTTTTTAATTTCGGGGAGCTGTTTTTT
TRBD1	14	TRBJ2-7	TRBV7-2	.	CASSWTGGAYEQYF	TGTGCCAGCAGCTGGACAGGGGGGGCCTACGAGCAGTACTTC
TRBD2	16	TRBJ2-1	TRBV11-3	.	CASSPRTSGGGNEQFF	TGTGCCAGCAGCCCCCGGACTAGCGGGGGGGGGAATGAGCAGTTCTTC
TRBD1	17	TRBJ2-6	TRBV4-1	.	CASSLGTGNLGANVLTF	TGCGCCAGCAGCCTGGGGACAGGGAACTTGGGGGCCAACGTCCTGACTTTC
TRBD2	14	TRBJ2-7	TRBV6-5	.	CASSPVAGADEQYF	TGTGCCAGCAGTCCAGTAGCGGGAGCGGACGAGCAGTACTTC
.	14	TRBJ2-3	TRBV7-2	.	CASSARDGWPQLDF	TGTGCCAGCAGCGCCCGGGACGGCTGGCCGCAGTTGGATTTT
.	15	TRBJ1-1	TRBV19	.	CASSLLQGRNTEAFF	TGTGCCAGTAGTCTGTTGCAGGGGAGGAACACTGAAGCTTTCTTT
.	13	TRBJ2-7	TRBV18	.	CASSPERGDEQYF	TGTGCCAGCTCACCAGAGAGGGGCGACGAGCAGTACTTC
.	13	TRBJ2-7	TRBV29-1	.	CSVLGRGAYEQYF	TGCAGCGTTTTAGGTAGAGGGGCCTACGAGCAGTACTTC